Each of the 26 T cell receptor beta chains below was sequenced from the same sample in a study of radiotherapy plus CTLA-4 blockade in lung cancer. Sequenced by immunoSEQ multiplex PCR; TCRdb stores in-frame clones only, minus some. The sample records some 48,000 clones, 86% being singletons. The material sequenced was peripheral blood, taken from a patient treated with radiotherapy plus ipilimumab. These receptors originate from a human donor with non-small cell lung cancer that progressed on radiotherapy plus ipilimumab. Some clones in this sample may be carry-over from other donors' samples.

The table lists this clone with a few counts. This chain joins TRBV6-5 and TRBJ2-7; perhaps TRBD2 as D (5 bases). Trimming pared 6 bases from V and 5 bases from J, leaving 17 bases between. The CDR3 has 14 residues. Germline V gene sequence: CDR1 MNHEY, CDR2 SVGAGI. The CDR3 region has the DNA TGTGCCAGCAGACAAGGTTTAACTAGGGACGAGCAGTACTTC. Translating it yields CASRQGLTRDEQYF.

The chain employs TRBV5-8 and TRBJ2-7; 8 nucleotides match TRBD1. The CDR3 is 15 amino acids. The germline gives CDR1 SGHTS, CDR2 YDEGEE. J gave up 3 bases and V 0 bases, and 5 bases lay outside the gene matches. CDR3 sequence reads: CASSLGGTGRYEQYF. The CDR3 bases are TGTGCCAGCAGCTTGGGTGGGACAGGCCGCTACGAGCAGTACTTC. The variable domain in full, with the rest retrieved from reference TRBV5-8 and TRBJ2-7, is EAGVTQSPTHLIKTRGQQATLRCSPISGHTSVYWYQQALGLGLQFLLWYDEGEERNRGNFPPRFSGRQFPNYSSELNVNALELEDSALYLCASSLGGTGRYEQYFGPGTRLTVT.

The CDR3: CASSLSQVNTEAFF. CDR3 coding DNA: TGCGCCAGCAGCTTGTCCCAGGTAAACACTGAAGCTTTCTTT. V is TRBV5-1 and J is TRBJ1-1; D gene ambiguous. The V end was cut by 1 base, the J end by 2 bases, with 9 bases between. Germline V gene lookup returns CDR1 SGHRS and CDR2 YFSETQ. CDR3 length equals 14 residues. The entire variable domain, with the rest obtained from reference TRBV5-1 and TRBJ1-1, is as follows: KAGVTQTPRYLIKTRGQQVTLSCSPISGHRSVSWYQQTPGQGLQFLFEYFSETQRNKGNFPGRFSGRQFSNSRSEMNVSTLELGDSALYLCASSLSQVNTEAFFGQGTRLTVV.

The chain is built from TRBV2 and TRBJ1-1; 7 nucleotides match TRBD1. This CDR3 spans 12 amino acids. The V segment lost 5 bases and the J segment 5 bases; nucleotides outside the gene matches: 2. Germline loops: CDR1 SNHLY, CDR2 FYNNEI. For the CDR3, the DNA is TGTGCCAGCAGTTTACAGGGGACTGAAGCTTTCTTT. Its protein product is CASSLQGTEAFF. The complete variable domain, with remaining parts taken from reference TRBV2 and TRBJ1-1, reads EPEVTQTPSHQVTQMGQEVILRCVPISNHLYFYWYRQILGQKVEFLVSFYNNEISEKSEIFDDQFSVERPDGSNFTLKIRSTKLEDSAMYFCASSLQGTEAFFGQGTRLTVV.

The CDR3 protein is CASSEWAGAVQPQHF. In DNA, the CDR3 is TGCGCCAGCAGCGAGTGGGCAGGGGCCGTACAGCCCCAGCATTTT. V and J are TRBV4-1 and TRBJ1-5, with TRBD1 as a possible D gene (6 bases). Trimming removed 5 bases at V and 7 bases at J, with 18 bases between. Germline values: CDR1 MGHRA, CDR2 YSYEKL. The length of the CDR3 is 15 residues.

The V and J genes are TRBV4-2 and TRBJ2-3, with 12 bases identical to TRBD2. This CDR3 has 19 amino acids. The germline CDR1 and CDR2 sequences are LGHNA and YNFKEQ. The junction had 9 bases not matched to a gene; V was cut back by 2 bases and J by 0 bases. CDR3 sequence reads: CASSQKLAGGPSSTDTQYF. The CDR3 DNA reads as TGTGCCAGCAGCCAAAAACTAGCGGGGGGCCCCTCTAGCACAGATACGCAGTATTTT.

The chain links TRBV2 to TRBJ2-6, with TRBD1 matching 7 bases. Germline V CDR1 and CDR2: SNHLY, FYNNEI. This CDR3 has 16 amino acids. J was trimmed by 0 bases and V by 6 bases; bases with no gene match: 5. This chain's CDR3 is CASRQGSFSGANVLTF. The CDR3 region has the DNA TGTGCCAGCAGACAGGGGTCTTTCTCTGGGGCCAACGTCCTGACTTTC.

The V gene is TRBV11-2, the J gene TRBJ2-7, with 7 bases aligning to TRBD2. The germline gives CDR1 SGHAT, CDR2 FQNNGV. After removal of 1 base from V and 3 bases from J, the junction contained 6 bases not matched to a gene. The CDR3 consists of 15 residues. The CDR3 reads CASSLAGREGYEQYF. The CDR3 DNA sequence: TGTGCCAGCAGCTTAGCTGGCAGGGAGGGCTACGAGCAGTACTTC.

The rearrangement uses TRBV10-2 and TRBJ2-2; 9 bases agree with TRBD1. CDR3 length: 15 residues. Germline CDR1 is WSHSY and CDR2 is SAAADI. The junction had 7 bases not matched to a gene; V was cut back by 6 bases and J by 5 bases. DNA for the CDR3: TGCGCCAGCAGAGAAAGGACAGGGGTAACCGGGGAGCTGTTTTTT. Residues: CASRERTGVTGELFF.

In this sample, this clone turned up many times. The rearrangement links TRBV4-1 to TRBJ1-2; 7 bases map to TRBD1. After removal of 0 bases from V and 4 bases from J, the junction contained 8 bases not matched to a gene. CDR3 size: 16 residues. Germline CDR1 reads MGHRA; CDR2 reads YSYEKL. The CDR3 spells CASSQDPTGIFYGYTF. CDR3 sequence (DNA): TGCGCCAGCAGCCAAGATCCGACAGGGATTTTCTATGGCTACACCTTC.

The chain couples TRBV27 to TRBJ2-5, with 12 bases that match TRBD2. CDR1 and CDR2 from the germline V gene are MNHEY and SMNVEV (reference sequence). This CDR3 has 14 residues. J was trimmed by 5 bases and V by 4 bases; bases with no gene match: 2. The CDR3 bases are TGTGCCAGCAGTTCGACTAGCGGGAGTGAGACCCAGTACTTC. Translated: CASSSTSGSETQYF.

The chain links TRBV5-6 to TRBJ2-3; 14 bases match TRBD2. Germline CDR1 SGHDT, CDR2 YYEEEE. The CDR3 sequence is 16 residues long. The junction had 2 bases not matched to a gene; V was cut back by 4 bases and J by 1 base. The CDR3 spells CASSPGLAGGTDTQYF. The CDR3, as DNA: TGTGCCAGCAGCCCGGGACTAGCGGGGGGCACAGATACGCAGTATTTT.

The chain joins TRBV19 to TRBJ1-6; no definite D call. V shed 3 bases and J shed 10 bases, with 19 bases lying between them. This CDR3 contains 16 residues. CDR1 LNHDA and CDR2 SQIVND come from the germline V gene (reference sequence). CDR3 protein: CASSIESTAGRSPLHF. The DNA of the CDR3 is TGTGCCAGTAGTATTGAGAGTACGGCCGGGAGGTCACCCCTCCACTTT. The whole variable domain, remainder taken from reference TRBV19 and TRBJ1-6, is DGGITQSPKYLFRKEGQNVTLSCEQNLNHDAMYWYRQDPGQGLRLIYYSQIVNDFQKGDIAEGYSVSREKKESFPLTVTSAQKNPTAFYLCASSIESTAGRSPLHFGNGTRLTVT.

V gene TRBV29-1 combines with J gene TRBJ2-1, with D possibly TRBD1 on 6 matching bases. This CDR3 comprises 12 residues. Germline CDR1 SQVTM, CDR2 ANQGSEA. The ends were cut back, 8 bases at V and 8 bases at J, with 16 bases in the middle. The CDR3 bases are TGCAGCACAGGGCAGGGGTGGGATGAGCAGTTCTTC. Residues: CSTGQGWDEQFF.

The chain employs TRBV5-4 and TRBJ1-2; TRBD1 might be the D (6 bases). This CDR3 has 13 amino acids. The germline CDR1 and CDR2 sequences are SGHNT and YYREEE (reference sequence). V lost 3 bases and J 5 bases, leaving 11 bases between the germline ends. The CDR3 DNA follows: TGTGCCAGCAGCTCGGACAGTCCGTATGGCTACACCTTC. Its protein is CASSSDSPYGYTF. The full variable domain, its missing parts supplied by reference TRBV5-4 and TRBJ1-2, is ETGVTQSPTHLIKTRGQQVTLRCSSQSGHNTVSWYQQALGQGPQFIFQYYREEENGRGNFPPRFSGLQFPNYSSELNVNALELDDSALYLCASSSDSPYGYTFGSGTRLTVV.

This rearrangement joins TRBV7-6 to TRBJ2-3, with 7 bases fitting TRBD2. J lost 2 bases, V lost 5 bases, and 13 bases had no gene match. The CDR3 has 17 residues. Germline lookup yields CDR1 SGHVS and CDR2 FNYEAQ. CDR3 bases: TGTGCCAGCAGCCAACCGACCGCGGGGGAGAACACAGATACGCAGTATTTT. It codes for CASSQPTAGENTDTQYF.

This clone was detected only a few times. In DNA form, the CDR3 reads TGCGCCAGCAGCCAAGGCAGGGGCCTCAAGGTTGGCTACACCTTC. This sequence encodes CASSQGRGLKVGYTF. This sequence joins TRBV4-3 and TRBJ1-2; possibly TRBD1 for D (6 bases). Trimming took 1 base from V and 7 from J, leaving 16 bases between them. The CDR3 contains 15 residues. CDR1 is LGHNA, CDR2 YSLEER, per germline.

The genes are TRBV5-1 and TRBJ2-7, with a possible D match to TRBD2 (6 bases). Per germline, CDR1 SGHRS and CDR2 YFSETQ. V was shortened by 4 bases and J by 4 bases, with 12 bases between the two germline ends. The CDR3 is made up of 13 amino acids. Written as DNA, the CDR3 is TGCGCCAGCAGCAGCTCGGGGGAGTACGAGCAGTACTTC. Translating gives CASSSSGEYEQYF.

This chain connects TRBV10-3 to TRBJ1-6; 9 positions agree with TRBD1. CDR3 length equals 17 residues. Per germline, CDR1 ENHRY and CDR2 SYGVKD. V lost 10 bases and J lost 6; bases outside the gene matches: 16. The CDR3 is CASSRVQGAQANSPLHF. The CDR3 DNA follows: TGTGCCAGCTCCAGAGTACAGGGGGCGCAGGCTAATTCACCCCTCCACTTT.

This clone was picked up one time. The CDR3 sequence is CASSFLYRGETQYF. For the CDR3, the DNA is TGTGCCAGCAGTTTCCTTTACCGGGGGGAGACCCAGTACTTC. This chain uses TRBV11-2 with TRBJ2-5; maybe TRBD2 (6 bases). CDR1 and CDR2 (germline): SGHAT, FQNNGV. This CDR3 has 14 amino acids. V shed 6 bases and J shed 5 bases, with 16 bases lying between them.

This sequence joins TRBV27 and TRBJ2-5; D remains unclear. The J call could be wrong; TRBJ2-7 is a better fit for the DNA end. CDR3 length: 13 amino acids. Germline-derived CDR1 and CDR2 are MNHEY and SMNVEV (reference sequence). The CDR3 nucleotides are TGTGCCAGCTCCCCCCGACACTCCTACGAGCAGTACTTC. Protein product: CASSPRHSYEQYF.

The rearrangement joins TRBV6-6 to TRBJ2-7, with D possibly being TRBD2 (6 bases). V was trimmed by 4 bases and J by 3 bases, leaving 10 bases between them. The CDR3 spans 13 residues. The germline CDR1 and CDR2 sequences are MNHNY and SVGAGI (reference sequence). The CDR3 bases are TGTGCCAGCAGTTTCGGGACTTTCTACGAGCAGTACTTC. It specifies CASSFGTFYEQYF.

V is TRBV18 and J is TRBJ2-3; TRBD2 aligns across 7 bases. There are 15 residues in the CDR3. Germline loops: CDR1 KGHSH, CDR2 LQKENI. Losses at the gene ends were 2 bases for V and 6 bases for J; bases not matched to a gene: 8. The CDR3 spells CASSPGSSGGDTQYF. CDR3 in DNA: TGTGCCAGCTCACCAGGCTCTAGCGGAGGGGATACGCAGTATTTT.

This chain uses TRBV5-6 with TRBJ2-7, with a tentative D call TRBD1 (5 bases). V gave up 0 bases and J gave up 1 base, with 8 bases separating them. Per germline, CDR1 SGHDT and CDR2 YYEEEE. The length of the CDR3 is 14 residues. CDR3 DNA: TGTGCCAGCAGCTTGGGCCAGGGATCCTACGAGCAGTACTTC. Translated, it gives CASSLGQGSYEQYF. Drawing the rest from reference TRBV5-6 and TRBJ2-7, the complete variable domain is DAGVTQSPTHLIKTRGQQVTLRCSPKSGHDTVSWYQQALGQGPQFIFQYYEEEERQRGNFPDRFSGHQFPNYSSELNVNALLLGDSALYLCASSLGQGSYEQYFGPGTRLTVT.

This CDR3 reads CASSEGGVLGYTF. The CDR3 DNA reads as TGTGCCAGCAGTGAGGGGGGGGTGCTTGGCTACACCTTC. The chain couples TRBV2 to TRBJ1-2; D might be TRBD1 (5 bases). Deletions cut 3 bases from V and 7 bases from J, with 12 bases between. There are 13 residues in the CDR3. CDR1 is SNHLY, CDR2 FYNNEI, per germline.

The gene calls are TRBV21-1 and TRBJ1-5; the DNA was not used to check the table's D call, TRBD1. TRBV21-1 is designated a pseudogene. The CDR3 is 14 residues long. The CDR3 region is CATTDRLSNQPQHF. The CDR3 coding sequence is TGTGCCACCACGGACAGGCTAAGCAATCAGCCCCAGCATTTT.